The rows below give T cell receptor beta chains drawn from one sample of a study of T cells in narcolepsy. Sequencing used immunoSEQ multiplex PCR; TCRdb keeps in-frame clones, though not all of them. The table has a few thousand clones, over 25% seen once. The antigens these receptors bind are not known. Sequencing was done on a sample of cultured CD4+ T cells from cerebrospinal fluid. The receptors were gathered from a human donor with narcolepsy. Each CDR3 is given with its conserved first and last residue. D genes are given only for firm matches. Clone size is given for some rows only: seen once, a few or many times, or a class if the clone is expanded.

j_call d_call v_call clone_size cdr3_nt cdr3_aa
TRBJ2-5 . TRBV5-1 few TGTGCCAGCAGCTTAAGGTTAGGGCGGGAGACCCAGTACTTC CASSLRLGRETQYF
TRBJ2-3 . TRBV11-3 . TGTGCCAGCAGCGTCCAGGGGGGGAACACAGATACGCAGTATTTT CASSVQGGNTDTQYF
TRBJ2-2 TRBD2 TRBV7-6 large TGTGCCAGCAGCCCCAGACCGGCGGGGGGGCGGGACACCGGGGAGCTGTTTTTT CASSPRPAGGRDTGELFF
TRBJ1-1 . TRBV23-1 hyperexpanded TGCGCCAGCACTCTAACCGGGCCCCGGAAACCTGAAGCTTTCTTT CASTLTGPRKPEAFF
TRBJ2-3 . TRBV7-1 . TGTGCCAGCAGCGTCCAGGGGGGGAACACAGATACGCAGTATTTT CASSVQGGNTDTQYF
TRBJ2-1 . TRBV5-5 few TGTGCCAGCAGCCAAGATCAAATAGGGGAGCAGTTCTTC CASSQDQIGEQFF
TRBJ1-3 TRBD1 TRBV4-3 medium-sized TGCGCCAGCAGCTTGAGCTGGGGACAGGCTGGAAACACCATATATTTT CASSLSWGQAGNTIYF
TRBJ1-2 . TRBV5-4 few TGTGCCAGCAGCTTCGGACTAGACTATGGCTACACCTTC CASSFGLDYGYTF
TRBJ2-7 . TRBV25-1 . TGTGCCAGCAGCACAGGTTCCTACGAGCAGTACTTC CASSTGSYEQYF
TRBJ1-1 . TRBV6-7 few TGTGCCAGCAGCCGTGAGGGTTTCGGTGAAGCTTTCTTT CASSREGFGEAFF
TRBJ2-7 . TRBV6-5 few TGTGCCAGCAGGCCTCAGGGAACCGGGAGCTACGAGCAGTACTTC CASRPQGTGSYEQYF
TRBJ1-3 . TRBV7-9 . TGTGCCAGCAGCTTAGGGGTAGCTGGAAACACCATATATTTT CASSLGVAGNTIYF
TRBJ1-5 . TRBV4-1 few TGCGCCAGCAGCCAAGATCTGGGGAATCAGCCCCAGCATTTT CASSQDLGNQPQHF
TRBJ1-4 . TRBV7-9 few TGTGCCAGCAAACCCGAGGGGTTTCGAGAAAAACTGTTTTTT CASKPEGFREKLFF
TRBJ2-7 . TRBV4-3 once TGCGCCAGCAGCCAAGTACGAGGGAGCGAGCAGTACTTC CASSQVRGSEQYF
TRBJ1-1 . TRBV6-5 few TGTGCCAGCAGTTTAAAGGGTGGCACTGAAGCTTTCTTT CASSLKGGTEAFF
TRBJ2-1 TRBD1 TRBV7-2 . TGTGCCAGCAGTTCGACAGGGGTGGAGCAGTTCTTC CASSSTGVEQFF
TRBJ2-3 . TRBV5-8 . TGCGCCAGCAGCCAAGGTCCGTTCTCTAGCACAGATACGCAGTATTTT CASSQGPFSSTDTQYF
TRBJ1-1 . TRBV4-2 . TGTGCCAGCAGCTTGGATTGGGGCCCTGAAGCTTTCTTT CASSLDWGPEAFF
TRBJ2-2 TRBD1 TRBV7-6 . TGTGCCAGCAGCTTGAGGGGGACAGGGAGAACCGGGGAGCTGTTTTTT CASSLRGTGRTGELFF
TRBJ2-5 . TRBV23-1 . TGCGCCAGCAGCCAACGCACCGGGGGCGGACAAGAGACCCAGTACTTC CASSQRTGGGQETQYF
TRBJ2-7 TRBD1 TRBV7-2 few TGTGCCAGCAGCTTAGGCCTGGACAGGGCGATCTACGAGCAGTACTTC CASSLGLDRAIYEQYF
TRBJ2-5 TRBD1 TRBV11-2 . TGTGCCAGCAGCTCGGGACAGGGCCTGAAAGAGACCCAGTACTTC CASSSGQGLKETQYF
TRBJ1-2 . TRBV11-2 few TGTGCCAGCAGCCCTACAGGGAACTATGGCTACACCTTC CASSPTGNYGYTF
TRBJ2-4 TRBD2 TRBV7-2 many TGTGCCAGCAGCCGGGGGGGGGAAAACATTCAGTACTTC CASSRGGENIQYF
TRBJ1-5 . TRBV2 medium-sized TGTGCCACGGATAGGATGGGGACTGCGAGCAATCAGCCCCAGCATTTT CATDRMGTASNQPQHF
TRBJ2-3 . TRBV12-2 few TGTGCCAGCACCTTCCTCAGCGGGAGGCCAGATACGCAGTATTTT CASTFLSGRPDTQYF
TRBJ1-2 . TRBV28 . TGTGCCAGCAGTAGGGACACAAGGGGCTACACCTTC CASSRDTRGYTF
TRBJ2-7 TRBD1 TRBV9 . TGTGCCAGCTCACCCCGCCCCTGGGACAGGGGACTCTACGAGCAGTACTTC CASSPRPWDRGLYEQYF
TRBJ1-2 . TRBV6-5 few TGTGCCAGCAAAGACATCCACCACTATGGCTACACCTTC CASKDIHHYGYTF
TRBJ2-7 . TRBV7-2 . TGTGCCAGCAGCCCCAGGGCATGGGGTGTCGAGCAGTACTTC CASSPRAWGVEQYF
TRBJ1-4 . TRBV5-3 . TGTGCCAGCAGCTTATCGGGGCGCGTGGATGAAAAACTGTTTTTT CASSLSGRVDEKLFF
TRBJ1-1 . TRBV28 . TGTGCCAGCAGTTTTCCTCCCCCAGGGGCCCTGAACACTGAAGCTTTCTTT CASSFPPPGALNTEAFF
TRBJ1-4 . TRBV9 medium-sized TGTGCCAGCAGCGCACGGGGGGGCCGGGGTGAAAAACTGTTTTTT CASSARGGRGEKLFF
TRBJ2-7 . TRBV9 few TGTGCCAGCAGCCGGGGGTCGGGGAAATACGAGCAGTACTTC CASSRGSGKYEQYF
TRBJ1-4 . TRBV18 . TGTGCCGGCTCACCACCGGAAGGCGTGGGTGAAAAACTGTTTTTT CAGSPPEGVGEKLFF
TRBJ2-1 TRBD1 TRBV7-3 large TGTGCCAGCAGTTCGACAGGGGTGGAGCAGTTCTTC CASSSTGVEQFF
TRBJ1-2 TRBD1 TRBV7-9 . TGTGCCAGCAGCACAGACAGGGGGCCGGCATATGGCTACACCTTC CASSTDRGPAYGYTF
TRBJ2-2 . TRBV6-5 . TGTGCCAGCAGTGAGGGGGACACCGGGGAGCTGTTTTTT CASSEGDTGELFF
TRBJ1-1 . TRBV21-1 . TGTGCCAGCAGCTTACCCTTAGCTACACAATTCACTGAAGCTTTCTTT CASSLPLATQFTEAFF
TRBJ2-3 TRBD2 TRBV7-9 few TGTGCCAGCAGCCGGGGACTAGCGGGACCGGATACGCAGTATTTT CASSRGLAGPDTQYF
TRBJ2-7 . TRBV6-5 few TGTGCCAGCAGGCCTCAGGGAACCGGGAGCTACGAGCAGTACTTC CASRPQGTGSYEQYF
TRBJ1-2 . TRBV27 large TGTGCCAGCAGCCCCAACGGGGCGGGATATGGCTACACCTTC CASSPNGAGYGYTF
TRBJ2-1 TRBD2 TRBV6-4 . TGTGCCAGCAGCCCGACTAGCGGGGGGACCTTCCCCGAGCAGTTCTTC CASSPTSGGTFPEQFF
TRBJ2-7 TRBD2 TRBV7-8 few TGTGCCAGCACCCCGAGGGGCAGGGCCCTAGCGGGAGCCCACGAGCAGTACTTC CASTPRGRALAGAHEQYF
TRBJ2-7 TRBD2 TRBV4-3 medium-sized TGCGCCAGCAGCCAAGGGGGACTAGCGGGAGAGCACGAGCAGTACTTC CASSQGGLAGEHEQYF
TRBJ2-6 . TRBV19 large TGTGCCAGTAGTACAAAAGGGCAGCCTGGGGCCAACGTCCTGACTTTC CASSTKGQPGANVLTF
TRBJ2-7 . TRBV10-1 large TGCGCCAGCAGTGAGGGTTCTATAGGGACCCTATACGAGCAGTACTTC CASSEGSIGTLYEQYF
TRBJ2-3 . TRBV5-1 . TGTGCCAGCAGCTATCCCGGGACTAGCACAGATACGCAGTATTTT CASSYPGTSTDTQYF
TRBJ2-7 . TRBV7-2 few TGTGCCAGCAGCTTAAGTTACGAGCAGTACTTC CASSLSYEQYF
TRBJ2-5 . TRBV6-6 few TGTGCCAGCACTTTTAAAGAGACCCAGTACTTC CASTFKETQYF
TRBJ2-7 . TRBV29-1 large TGCAGCGTTGTGGTCATGCGGGACGAGCAGTACTTC CSVVVMRDEQYF